This T cell receptor beta chain was identified in a study of naive and memory T cell subsets. Two oligonucleotides, mixed equimolar, formed the beta constant-region primer covering TRBC1 and TRBC2. TCRdb re-analysed the UMI-ligation and nested PCR reads in MiXCR, keeping a single row per CDR3 protein. Here the sample spans 130,000 to 150,000 distinct CDR3 sequences, approximately 17% being singletons. The CDR3 is 13 amino acids. The V end was cut by 1 base, the J end by 5 bases, with 7 bases between. The origin of this receptor is a human donor in good health. V and J are TRBV12-3 or TRBV12-4 and TRBJ2-3; D unresolved. The sample was naive CD4+ T cells from blood. In nucleotides, the CDR3 is TGTGCCAGCAGTTTAGAAAGGGAAGATACGCAGTATTTT. It specifies CASSLEREDTQYF.